This T cell receptor (beta chain) was obtained from a study of blood T cell repertoires in COVID-19. Study in general: The study drew acute and convalescent COVID-19 samples from the United States, Italy and Spain.

Assay: immunoSEQ multiplex PCR; the TCRdb copy retains only in-frame clones and omits some. Among a few hundred thousand clones, around 90% were seen once, and the ten largest hold more than 1%. CDR1 is SGHNT and CDR2 is YYREEE in the germline V gene (reference sequence). CDR3 length equals 14 residues. V was cut by 0 bases and J by 5 bases, with 11 bases left in between. The V and J genes are TRBV5-4 and TRBJ2-5; TRBD2 might be the D (6 bases). Sequencing input: peripheral blood. This TCR came from a middle-aged man with acute or convalescent COVID-19. The CDR3 nucleotides read TGTGCCAGCAGCTTGGGGGGCGGGACCGAGACCCAGTACTTC. This sequence encodes CASSLGGGTETQYF.